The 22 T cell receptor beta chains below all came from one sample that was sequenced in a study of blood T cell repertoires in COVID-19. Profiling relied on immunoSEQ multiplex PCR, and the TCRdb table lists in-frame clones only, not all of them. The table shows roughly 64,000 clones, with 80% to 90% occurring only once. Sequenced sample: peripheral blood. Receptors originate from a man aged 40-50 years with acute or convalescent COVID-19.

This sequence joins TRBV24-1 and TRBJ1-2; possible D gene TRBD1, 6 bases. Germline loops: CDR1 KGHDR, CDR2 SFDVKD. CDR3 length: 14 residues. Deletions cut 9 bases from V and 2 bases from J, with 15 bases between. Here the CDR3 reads CATLFGTLNYGYTF. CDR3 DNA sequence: TGTGCCACCCTTTTCGGGACATTGAACTATGGCTACACCTTC.

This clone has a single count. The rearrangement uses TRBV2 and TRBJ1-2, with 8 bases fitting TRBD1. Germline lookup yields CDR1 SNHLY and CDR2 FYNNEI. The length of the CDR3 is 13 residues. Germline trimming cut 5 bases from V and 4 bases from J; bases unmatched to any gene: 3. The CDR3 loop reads CASSQGAGYGYTF. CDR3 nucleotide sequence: TGTGCCAGCAGTCAGGGGGCGGGCTATGGCTACACCTTC. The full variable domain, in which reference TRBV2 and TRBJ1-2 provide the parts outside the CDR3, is EPEVTQTPSHQVTQMGQEVILRCVPISNHLYFYWYRQILGQKVEFLVSFYNNEISEKSEIFDDQFSVERPDGSNFTLKIRSTKLEDSAMYFCASSQGAGYGYTFGSGTRLTVV.

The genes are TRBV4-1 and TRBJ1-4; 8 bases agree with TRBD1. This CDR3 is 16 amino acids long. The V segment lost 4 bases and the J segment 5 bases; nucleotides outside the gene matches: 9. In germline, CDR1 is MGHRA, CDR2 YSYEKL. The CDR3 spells CASSPRNRGSNEKLFF. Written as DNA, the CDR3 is TGCGCCAGCAGCCCGCGAAACAGGGGGTCGAATGAAAAACTGTTTTTT.

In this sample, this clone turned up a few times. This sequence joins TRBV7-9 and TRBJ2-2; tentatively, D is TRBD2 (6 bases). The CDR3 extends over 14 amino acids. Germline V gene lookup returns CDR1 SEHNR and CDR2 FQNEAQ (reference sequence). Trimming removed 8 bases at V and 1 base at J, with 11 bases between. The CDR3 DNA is TGTGCCAGCGGCGGGGTTTGGAACACCGGGGAGCTGTTTTTT. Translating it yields CASGGVWNTGELFF.

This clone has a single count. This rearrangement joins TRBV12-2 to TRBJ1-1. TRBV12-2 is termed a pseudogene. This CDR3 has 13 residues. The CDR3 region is CASRLGRRHEAFF. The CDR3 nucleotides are TGTGCAAGTCGCTTAGGGAGGCGCCATGAAGCTTTCTTT.

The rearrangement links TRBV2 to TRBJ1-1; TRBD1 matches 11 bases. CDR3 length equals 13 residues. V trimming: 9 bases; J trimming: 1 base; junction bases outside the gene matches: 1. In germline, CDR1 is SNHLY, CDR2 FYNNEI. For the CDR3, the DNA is TGTGCCAGGGGACAGGGGGAGAACACTGAAGCTTTCTTT. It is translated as CARGQGENTEAFF.

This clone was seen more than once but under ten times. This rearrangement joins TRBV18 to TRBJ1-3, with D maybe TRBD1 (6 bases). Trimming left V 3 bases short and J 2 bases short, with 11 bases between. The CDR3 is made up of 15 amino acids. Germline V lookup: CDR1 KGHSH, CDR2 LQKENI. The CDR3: CASSPPGATGNTIYF. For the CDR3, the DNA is TGTGCCAGCTCACCCCCAGGGGCCACTGGAAACACCATATATTTT.

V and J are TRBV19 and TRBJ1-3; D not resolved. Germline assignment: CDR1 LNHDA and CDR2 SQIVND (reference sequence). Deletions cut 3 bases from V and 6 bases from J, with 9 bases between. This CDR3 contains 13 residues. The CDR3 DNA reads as TGTGCCAGTAGTATCCGAAGAGCAAACACCATATATTTT. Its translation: CASSIRRANTIYF.

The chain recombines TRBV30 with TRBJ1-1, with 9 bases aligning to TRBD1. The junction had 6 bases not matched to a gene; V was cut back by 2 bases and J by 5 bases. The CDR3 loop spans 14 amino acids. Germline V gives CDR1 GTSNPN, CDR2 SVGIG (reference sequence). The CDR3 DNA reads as TGTGCCTGGAGTCCTACAGGGGGCAGGACTGAAGCTTTCTTT. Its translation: CAWSPTGGRTEAFF.

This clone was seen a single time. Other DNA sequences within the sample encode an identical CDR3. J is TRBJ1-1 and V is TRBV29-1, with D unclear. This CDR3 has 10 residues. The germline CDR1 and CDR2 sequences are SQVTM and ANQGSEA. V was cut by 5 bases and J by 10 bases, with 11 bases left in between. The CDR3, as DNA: TGCAGCGTTTATAGAGGTAGAGCTTTCTTT. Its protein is CSVYRGRAFF.

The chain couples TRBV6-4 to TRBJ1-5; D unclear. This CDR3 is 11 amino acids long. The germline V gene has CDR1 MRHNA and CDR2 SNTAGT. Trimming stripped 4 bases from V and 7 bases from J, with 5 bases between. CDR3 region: CASSARQPQHF. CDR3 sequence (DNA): TGTGCCAGCAGTGCCCGGCAGCCCCAGCATTTT.

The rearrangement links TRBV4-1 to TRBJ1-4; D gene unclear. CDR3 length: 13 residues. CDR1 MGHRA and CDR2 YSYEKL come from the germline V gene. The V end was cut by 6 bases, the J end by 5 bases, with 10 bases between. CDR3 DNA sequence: TGCGCCAGCAGACCCCCAGAAAATGAAAAACTGTTTTTT. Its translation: CASRPPENEKLFF.

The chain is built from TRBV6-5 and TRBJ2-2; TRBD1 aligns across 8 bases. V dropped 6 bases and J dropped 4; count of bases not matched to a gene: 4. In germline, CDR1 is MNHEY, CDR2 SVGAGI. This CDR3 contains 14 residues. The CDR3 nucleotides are TGTGCCAGCAGGGGGACAGGATTCACCGGGGAGCTGTTTTTT. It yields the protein CASRGTGFTGELFF.

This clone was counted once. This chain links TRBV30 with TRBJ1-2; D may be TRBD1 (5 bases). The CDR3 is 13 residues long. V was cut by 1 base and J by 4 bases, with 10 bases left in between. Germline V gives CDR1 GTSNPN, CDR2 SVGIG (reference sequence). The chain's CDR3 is CAWSAGRAYGYTF. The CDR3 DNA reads TGTGCCTGGAGTGCCGGCAGGGCCTATGGCTACACCTTC.

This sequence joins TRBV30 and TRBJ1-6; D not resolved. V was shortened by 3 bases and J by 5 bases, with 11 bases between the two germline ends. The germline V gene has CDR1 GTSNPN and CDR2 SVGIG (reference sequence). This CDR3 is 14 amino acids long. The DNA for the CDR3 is TGTGCCTGGAGGCGCGGATCCCATAATTCACCCCTCCACTTT. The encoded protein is CAWRRGSHNSPLHF.

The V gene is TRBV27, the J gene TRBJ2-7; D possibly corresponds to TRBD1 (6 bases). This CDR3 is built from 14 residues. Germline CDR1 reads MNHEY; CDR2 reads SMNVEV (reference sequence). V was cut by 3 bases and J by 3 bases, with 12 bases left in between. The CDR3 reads CASSLMGRGYEQYF. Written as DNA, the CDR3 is TGTGCCAGCAGTTTGATGGGCAGGGGCTACGAGCAGTACTTC.

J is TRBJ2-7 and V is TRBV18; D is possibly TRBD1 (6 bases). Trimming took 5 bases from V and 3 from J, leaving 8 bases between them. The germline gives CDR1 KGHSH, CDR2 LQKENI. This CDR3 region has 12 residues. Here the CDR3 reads CASSGTNYEQYF. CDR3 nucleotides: TGTGCCAGCTCAGGGACAAACTACGAGCAGTACTTC.

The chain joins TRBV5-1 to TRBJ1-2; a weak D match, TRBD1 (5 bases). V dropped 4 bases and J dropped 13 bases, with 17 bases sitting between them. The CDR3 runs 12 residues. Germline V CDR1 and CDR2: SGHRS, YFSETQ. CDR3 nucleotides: TGCGCCAGCAGCCATCAATCAGCGACAGTCACCTTC. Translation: CASSHQSATVTF.

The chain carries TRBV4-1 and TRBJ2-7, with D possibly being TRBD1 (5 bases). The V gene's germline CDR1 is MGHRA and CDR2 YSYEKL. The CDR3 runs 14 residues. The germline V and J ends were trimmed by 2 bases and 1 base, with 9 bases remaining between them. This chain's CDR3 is CASSQPTVSYEQYF. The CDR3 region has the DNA TGCGCCAGCAGCCAACCGACAGTTTCCTACGAGCAGTACTTC.

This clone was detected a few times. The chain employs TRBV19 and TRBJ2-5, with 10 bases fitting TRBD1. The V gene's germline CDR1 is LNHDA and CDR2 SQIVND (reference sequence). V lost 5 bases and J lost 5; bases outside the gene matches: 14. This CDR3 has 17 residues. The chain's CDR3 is CASSAQAPTGGKETQYF. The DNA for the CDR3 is TGTGCCAGTAGTGCTCAGGCCCCGACAGGGGGCAAGGAGACCCAGTACTTC.

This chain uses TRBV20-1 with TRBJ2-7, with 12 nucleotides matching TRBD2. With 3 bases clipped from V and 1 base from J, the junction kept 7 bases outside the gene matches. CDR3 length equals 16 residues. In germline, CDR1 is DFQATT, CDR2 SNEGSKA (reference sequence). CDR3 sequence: CSASGLAGGVSYEQYF. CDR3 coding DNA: TGCAGTGCTAGTGGGCTAGCGGGGGGGGTTTCCTACGAGCAGTACTTC.

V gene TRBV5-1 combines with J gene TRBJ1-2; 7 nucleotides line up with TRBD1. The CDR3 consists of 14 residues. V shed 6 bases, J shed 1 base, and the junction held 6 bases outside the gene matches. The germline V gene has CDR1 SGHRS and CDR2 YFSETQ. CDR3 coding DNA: TGCGCCAGCAAGGGGGCAGATCTTAACTATGGCTACACCTTC. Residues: CASKGADLNYGYTF.